Listed here are 19 T cell receptor beta chains from one sample, sequenced in a study of T cell changes during pregnancy in multiple sclerosis. TCRdb's copy holds only in-frame clones and misses some; the assay was immunoSEQ multiplex PCR. This sample yields more than 60,000 clones, of which roughly 90% are seen a single time; around 0.9% belongs to the top ten. The sequenced sample was peripheral blood, obtained before pregnancy. Every receptor here comes from a female donor with multiple sclerosis, enrolled in a pregnancy study.

This rearrangement joins TRBV7-9 to TRBJ2-3, with 7 positions matching TRBD2. Germline V CDR1 and CDR2: SEHNR, FQNEAQ (reference sequence). The CDR3 contains 13 residues. The V segment lost 5 bases and the J segment 11 bases; nucleotides outside the gene matches: 10. CDR3 loop: CASSAKLARKQYF. Here the CDR3 DNA reads TGTGCCAGCAGCGCCAAACTAGCGAGAAAGCAGTATTTT.

The chain carries TRBV20-1 and TRBJ2-1, with a tentative D call TRBD1 (5 bases). Germline CDR1 is DFQATT and CDR2 is SNEGSKA (reference sequence). The CDR3 covers 11 residues. Trimming removed 0 bases from V and 15 bases from J, with 12 bases in between. CDR3 region: CSARDVRGSFF. In DNA form, the CDR3 reads TGCAGTGCTAGAGATGTAAGGGGATCGTTCTTC.

The chain carries TRBV4-1 and TRBJ1-2; D gene ambiguous. Trimming removed 2 bases at V and 8 bases at J, with 18 bases between. The CDR3 covers 15 residues. CDR1 and CDR2 from the germline V gene are MGHRA and YSYEKL. The CDR3 DNA reads TGCGCCAGCAGCCAACGTGATTTAGGACTTTGGGGCTACACCTTC. Translated, it gives CASSQRDLGLWGYTF.

The chain uses TRBV9 and TRBJ1-3, with D tentatively TRBD1 (6 bases). V lost 0 bases to trimming and J lost 0 bases, with 10 bases between them. CDR3 length equals 16 residues. The V gene's germline CDR1 is SGDLS and CDR2 YYNGEE. CDR3 sequence reads: CASSVEQGDSGNTIYF. CDR3 sequence (DNA): TGTGCCAGCAGCGTAGAACAGGGCGACTCTGGAAACACCATATATTTT. Based on the CDR3 plus reference TRBV9 and TRBJ1-3, the full variable domain is DSGVTQTPKHLITATGQRVTLRCSPRSGDLSVYWYQQSLDQGLQFLIQYYNGEERAKGNILERFSAQQFPDLHSELNLSSLELGDSALYFCASSVEQGDSGNTIYFGEGSWLTVV.

The chain employs TRBV11-2 and TRBJ2-1; 13 bases line up with TRBD2. Per the germline V gene, CDR1 is SGHAT and CDR2 is FQNNGV. The V and J ends lost 6 bases and 7 bases, in that order; junction bases with no gene match: 15. The CDR3 consists of 18 residues. In nucleotides, the CDR3 is TGTGCCAGCAGGATTCCGGGACTAGCGGGGAAAACAGGGAATGAGCAGTTCTTC. Encoded protein: CASRIPGLAGKTGNEQFF.

The rearrangement links TRBV2 to TRBJ1-1, with D possibly TRBD1 on 6 matching bases. V was clipped by 3 bases and J by 3 bases, with 14 bases between them. The CDR3 loop spans 15 amino acids. Germline V lookup: CDR1 SNHLY, CDR2 FYNNEI. The CDR3 reads CASSDNTGKDTEAFF. In nucleotides, the CDR3 is TGTGCCAGCAGTGACAACACAGGGAAGGACACTGAAGCTTTCTTT.

V gene TRBV27 combines with J gene TRBJ2-3; 14 bases are shared with TRBD2. Per germline, CDR1 MNHEY and CDR2 SMNVEV (reference sequence). CDR3 size: 16 residues. The J segment lost 0 bases and the V segment lost 5 bases, leaving 1 base of the junction unmatched. The CDR3 DNA follows: TGTGCCAGCAGTAGACTAGCGGGGGGGAGCACAGATACGCAGTATTTT. It yields the protein CASSRLAGGSTDTQYF.

This chain uses TRBV11-2 with TRBJ2-7; 9 bases fit TRBD1. The trim removed 2 bases at V and 5 bases at J, leaving 7 bases unmatched. Germline CDR1 and CDR2: SGHAT and FQNNGV. CDR3 length equals 15 residues. DNA of the CDR3: TGTGCCAGCAGCTTAACCGGGACAGGGAACGACGAGCAGTACTTC. This encodes CASSLTGTGNDEQYF.

This chain connects TRBV4-2 to TRBJ1-3; a weak D match, TRBD1 (6 bases). The length of the CDR3 is 14 residues. V shed 4 bases and J shed 4 bases, with 11 bases lying between them. Per germline, CDR1 LGHNA and CDR2 YNFKEQ. CDR3 loop: CASSPQGQGNTIYF. The DNA for the CDR3 is TGTGCCAGCAGCCCCCAAGGACAGGGAAACACCATATATTTT.

The chain joins TRBV7-2 to TRBJ1-5, with 10 positions matching TRBD1. CDR1 is SGHTA and CDR2 is FQGNSA in the germline V gene. Unmatched junction bases numbered 13, after V lost 5 bases and J lost 6 bases. The CDR3 has 17 amino acids. For the CDR3, the DNA is TGTGCCAGCAGCCTATACGGGACAGGGGAATCTATTCAGCCCCAGCATTTT. Its protein is CASSLYGTGESIQPQHF.

This clone was seen only a few times. The chain uses TRBV6-6 and TRBJ2-4; D is possibly TRBD2 (6 bases). Deletions cut 2 bases from V and 6 bases from J, with 11 bases between. Germline values: CDR1 MNHNY, CDR2 SVGAGI (reference sequence). The CDR3 is made up of 14 amino acids. The CDR3 protein is CASSYGEAPNIQYF. The CDR3 region has the DNA TGTGCCAGCAGTTACGGGGAGGCTCCAAACATTCAGTACTTC.

The chain combines TRBV27 with TRBJ1-5, with D possibly TRBD1 on 5 matching bases. CDR1 and CDR2 from the germline V gene are MNHEY and SMNVEV (reference sequence). The CDR3 is 15 residues long. V was clipped by 3 bases and J by 2 bases, with 11 bases between them. CDR3 nucleotides: TGTGCCAGCAGTTTGGTAGGGGTGGGCAATCAGCCCCAGCATTTT. Translating gives CASSLVGVGNQPQHF.

CDR3 region: CASSHTTGLAGGHIQYF. In DNA, the CDR3 is TGTGCCAGCAGCCACACCACGGGGCTAGCGGGGGGTCACATTCAGTACTTC. The rearrangement joins TRBV9 to TRBJ2-4, with 11 bases identical to TRBD2. Losses at the gene ends were 4 bases for V and 8 bases for J; bases not matched to a gene: 14. This CDR3 contains 17 residues. Germline assignment: CDR1 SGDLS and CDR2 YYNGEE.

The rearrangement uses TRBV7-8 and TRBJ1-2, with unresolved D. The germline gives CDR1 SGHVS, CDR2 FQNEAQ. Deletions cut 5 bases from V and 4 bases from J, with 11 bases between. CDR3 length equals 13 residues. In DNA, the CDR3 is TGTGCCAGCAGCCATGGTAACAGCTATGGCTACACCTTC. Translated, it gives CASSHGNSYGYTF.

The chain joins TRBV28 to TRBJ1-5, with a possible D match to TRBD1 (5 bases). Germline CDR1 reads MDHEN; CDR2 reads SYDVKM. V dropped 4 bases and J dropped 4 bases, with 11 bases sitting between them. This CDR3 region has 14 residues. The CDR3 reads CASSSRAGNQPQHF. In nucleotides, the CDR3 is TGTGCCAGCAGTTCAAGGGCAGGGAATCAGCCCCAGCATTTT.

V is TRBV6-4 and J is TRBJ1-2; the D gene is possibly TRBD1 (5 bases). Germline lookup yields CDR1 MRHNA and CDR2 SNTAGT. The CDR3 covers 16 residues. V lost 0 bases and J lost 3, with 14 bases in between. Here the CDR3 DNA reads TGTGCCAGCAGTGACTCATCGGGGGGGACCCACTATGGCTACACCTTC. Translating gives CASSDSSGGTHYGYTF.

J is TRBJ1-4 and V is TRBV5-8; 9 bases align to TRBD1. V gave up 5 bases and J gave up 7 bases; unmatched junction bases: 12. Germline CDR1 reads SGHTS; CDR2 reads YDEGEE. The CDR3 consists of 16 residues. In nucleotides, the CDR3 is TGTGCCAGCAGGCCCCTACCGGGACAGGGCGGTGAAAAACTGTTTTTT. Its protein product is CASRPLPGQGGEKLFF.

This chain joins TRBV18 and TRBJ1-2, with D hard to call. The ends were cut back, 0 bases at V and 0 bases at J, with 8 bases in the middle. The V gene's germline CDR1 is KGHSH and CDR2 LQKENI. There are 15 residues in the CDR3. CDR3 nucleotides: TGTGCCAGCTCACCACCCGCCAGGTCTAACTATGGCTACACCTTC. It yields the protein CASSPPARSNYGYTF.

The chain links TRBV7-2 to TRBJ2-7, with a weak D call TRBD1 (6 bases). V lost 5 bases to trimming and J lost 7 bases, with 21 bases between them. In germline, CDR1 is SGHTA, CDR2 FQGNSA. CDR3 length: 15 amino acids. The CDR3 DNA is TGTGCCAGCAGCGCCAATCCTGGGGGCCTAGGGGAGCAGTACTTC. Translation gives CASSANPGGLGEQYF. Filled out from reference TRBV7-2 and TRBJ2-7, the complete variable domain reads GAGVSQSPSNKVTEKGKDVELRCDPISGHTALYWYRQSLGQGLEFLIYFQGNSAPDKSGLPSDRFSAERTGGSVSTLTIQRTQQEDSAVYLCASSANPGGLGEQYFGPGTRLTVT.